Described below is a single T cell receptor (beta chain) sequence and its context. This clone was counted between two and nine times. Its antigen is not yet known. There are no base qualities to consult, and no much larger clone falls within one base. This sample was included in a study of cytomegalovirus exposure and HLA in healthy donors (dated 2017 in TCRdb). Background for the entire study: An earlier analysis of around 600 of the donors reported approximately 290 Gb of sequence data and some 120 million unique TCR beta sequences from roughly 180 million T cells. Roughly 300 gigabases of sequencing data and around 85 million unique TCR sequences made up an early release that covered about 640 HLA-typed donors. Of the roughly 410 genotyped donors, approximately 80% were placed in the genetic ancestry cluster associated with self-reported Caucasian donors. The study aimed to test whether cataloging public T cell receptors could reveal signatures of past pathogen exposure. The study used immunosequencing to profile the T cell repertoires of approximately 690 subjects and linked those repertoires to cytomegalovirus serostatus. Besides the first cohort of approximately 710 subjects, a separate validation cohort made up of over 100 different subjects was used. To predict cytomegalovirus infection status, the study combined high-throughput TCR immunosequencing, statistical association of individual TCRs with disease status, and machine learning. In a later analysis, previously published TCR beta repertoires from hundreds of donors were re-analyzed and high-resolution HLA genotyping was added so that TCR occurrence patterns could be studied. The later analysis used no new phenotypic data to find candidate immune exposures, relying instead on TCR beta sequences and their occurrence across donors. In an earlier analysis of 550 to 700 of the donors, high-throughput TCR beta sequencing was used to judge whether each TCR beta V gene segment behaved as functional or pseudogenic. Alongside the repertoire data, information on donor age, sex, ethnicity and CMV serostatus was compiled. A later genetic analysis took genome-wide SNP genotypes for about 55% of the roughly 670 donors and used that subset as a discovery cohort. All discovery cohort repertoires had been generated on a single sequencing platform. HLA typing included class I and class II loci at four-digit resolution. Typing coverage differed by locus: A, B, C, DRB1 and DQB1 were typed in roughly 620-640 donors, DQA1 in 522, DPA1 in around 610, and DPB1 in just under 490. Roughly 5 DR-DQ haplotypes were treated as single units for association and clustering because of strong linkage in the cohort. Among about 400 genotyped donors of the cohort, an average of about 220,000 unique TCR beta nucleotide sequences was sequenced per donor, of which 15% to 20% were non-productive. Overall study outcomes, separate from this receptor: Most TCR sequences were observed very rarely across donors, whereas some public TCRs were present in many individuals. In a later analysis, HLA-associated TCR beta chains showed more clonal expansion and lower generation probabilities than non-associated chains that were equally common. In an earlier analysis of 450 to 750 of the donors, most TCR beta V segments appeared in productive rearrangements about 87% or about 30% of the time, broadly matching IMGT annotations. Correlated functional status among segregating V segments might reflect linkage disequilibrium, but an unknown experimental factor could not be ruled out. In a later analysis, most CMV-associated TCR beta chains were found to appear HLA-restricted, with HLA associations seemingly driven largely by CMV exposure. In a later analysis, several top co-occurrence clusters were reported to appear linked to parvovirus B19, influenza, CMV and Epstein-Barr virus. CMV serostatus was the only immune exposure information available for the cohort. Because some donors lacked HLA typing at each locus, the association tests relied only on the typed subset. The authors suggested that the approach could potentially be extended to other disease states and immunological phenotypes. A further reported finding was that TCR beta sequences accurately predicted the HLA-A and HLA-B alleles for most subjects in the first cohort. Because counts were too low, fewer than 20 rarely observed V segments, including chromosome 9 orphons, were excluded from the earlier analysis of around 640 of the donors. Only TCR beta chains were sequenced in this cohort, and the absence of alpha or paired-chain data limited detectable features. A later genetic analysis associated a missense DCLRE1C variant with V-gene and J-gene trimming of TCR beta chains, and an independent cohort replicated the association. A later analysis associated 15,000 to 20,000 TCR beta sequences with specific HLA alleles at a false discovery rate of 0.05. The classifier was reported to diagnose cytomegalovirus status with high specificity and sensitivity in both the original cohort and the validation cohort. When HLA alleles, especially DR and DQ, strongly co-occurred, attributing TCR associations to individual alleles was difficult. A cluster of highly shared sequence variants was judged likely to represent a technical artifact of the sequencing pipeline. In vitro tests confirmed that a few of the cytomegalovirus-associated TCR beta chains recognize cytomegalovirus antigens. According to a later analysis, TCR association rates differed among HLA loci, with DRB1 alleles showing the most associated TCRs and HLA-C alleles showing the fewest. A total of 164 TCR beta chains were listed by the study as associated with cytomegalovirus. Roughly uniform sequencing depth across donors was assumed in presence/absence analyses, although this assumption may not hold. A later genetic analysis reported fewer N-insertions in productive TCRs among donors in an Asian-associated ancestry cluster than the roughly 700-donor mean. Some IMGT-functional V segments, including TRBV6-2 and TRBV6-3, could not be distinguished by the 87-base-pair reads and were therefore excluded.

Taken from cysteine to phenylalanine, the CDR3 has 17 residues. The CDR3 DNA has 51 bases and is translated from base 1. The junction shows trimming of 4 bases on V and 3 bases on J, and the gene matches do not reach 12 bases of it. CDR1 and CDR2 (LGHNA, YSLEER) derive from the germline V gene. To prepare the library, the immunoSEQ multiplex PCR assay was applied. For the multiplex PCR, a mixture combining 60 forward primers for TCR Vbeta segments and 13 reverse primers for TCR Jbeta segments was used. A multiplex PCR assay on genomic DNA amplified the CDR3 region of rearranged TCR beta genes. On the Illumina HiSeq System, the amplified TCR beta libraries were sequenced as 87-base-pair reads. The original pipeline was this. A later analysis counted approximately 76 million unique TCR beta chains across the 500 to 850 repertoires, and 9 million to 14 million of these chains were shared by at least two donors. To remove PCR and sequencing errors, raw reads were error-corrected and collapsed into unique sequences using a nearest-neighbor algorithm that merged closely related sequences. V, D and J gene segments were assigned by aligning CDR3 sequences to IMGT reference sequences. For a sequence to be retained, a match of at least six nucleotides to both a V gene segment and a J gene segment was required. Rearrangements were classified as productive when the CDR3 lacked stop codons and remained in frame with V and J, and all other rearrangements were classified as non-productive. Following IMGT convention, CDR3 was defined as the stretch from the second conserved V-encoded cysteine to the conserved J-encoded phenylalanine. In an earlier analysis of around 540 of the donors, sequences lacking an unambiguous match to a single V gene segment were excluded. An earlier analysis of a few hundred of the donors called V segments functional above 56.7% productive rearrangements and segregating when the between-donor standard deviation exceeded 5%. A statistical classification framework was developed to diagnose cytomegalovirus status using the catalog of TCR beta chain sequences. In a later analysis, TCR nucleotide sequences were compared against IMGT/GENE-DB human TR gene sequences so that V and J genes could be assigned. The TCRdist pipeline was used in a later analysis to assign CDR3 sequences and most-parsimonious VDJ recombination scenarios. In a later analysis, each TCR beta chain was defined by its CDR3 amino acid sequence together with its V-gene family, and reads without a unique V-gene family were excluded. To address suspected cross-contamination and a sequencing artifact, a later analysis removed approximately 600 highly shared, low-generation-probability nucleotide sequences. A later analysis calculated a clonal expansion index for each public chain from normalized within-repertoire ranks of inferred template counts. In a later analysis, generation probabilities were computed using a VDJ recombination model fitted to out-of-frame rearrangements, and the results were checked against IGoR. A later analysis scored TCR-TCR, TCR-HLA and TCR-CMV co-occurrence with hypergeometric tests, applying a repertoire-size bias correction to TCR pairs. A later analysis estimated false discovery rates by permuting HLA or CMV assignments 20 times. In a later analysis, co-occurring TCRs were grouped using DBSCAN, with TCRdist sequence similarity added in when clustering inside HLA-allele-positive subsets. For co-occurrence clustering, repertoires with fewer than 30,000 or more than 120,000 public chains were excluded, along with five repertoires with anomalous nucleotide sharing. Imported from immuneACCESS, the table was reduced by TCRdb to in-frame sequences with V and J called. These copies leave out some clones; in studies compared against another copy, an unresolved V gene accounts for under half, and the cause of the remainder is not known. For V, J and clone size, that table is used; D and trimming come from the DNA. The sample table shows hundreds of thousands of clones, and roughly 80% are seen once. The ten largest make up about 14% of the sample.

The cohort comprised around 690 healthy bone marrow donors. At the time of sampling, every cohort member was nominally healthy, though immune exposures that went unrecorded were likely present. The donor tested CMV seronegative and was one of the 352 seronegative cohort members. A peripheral blood sample was provided by each donor, and peripheral blood mononuclear cells were used for TCR beta sequencing. The Qiagen DNeasy Blood Extraction Kit was used to extract genomic DNA from the blood cell samples. This receptor was taken from a man aged 40-49 years in good health and CMV-seronegative. Specimen: PBMCs. The chain was built from TRBV4-3 and TRBJ1-2; TRBD1 matches 9 bases in the middle. The CDR3 reads as follows: CASSPEGNRGLHYGYTF. The DNA sequence is TGCGCCAGCAGCCCAGAGGGGAACAGGGGGCTGCACTATGGCTACACCTTC.